The entry below describes one TCR beta chain. This sample was taken from a study of blood T cell repertoires in COVID-19. Clones were read by immunoSEQ multiplex PCR, and TCRdb kept only the in-frame ones, dropping some. The data show 250,000 or so clones, 88% seen once. The trim removed 6 bases at V and 2 bases at J, leaving 10 bases unmatched. The CDR3 length is 16 residues. CDR1 and CDR2 (germline): SQVTM, ANQGSEA. Sequences were obtained from PBMCs or T cells enriched from blood (not recorded which). V is TRBV29-1 and J is TRBJ2-1; 10 bases are shared with TRBD2. This receptor was taken from a woman under 40 who had been exposed to COVID-19. In DNA, the CDR3 is TGCAGCGTCTCTGGTCAGCGGGAGGGCCCCTACAATGAGCAGTTCTTC. Translating gives CSVSGQREGPYNEQFF.